Presented here are 21 T cell receptor beta chains from one specimen sequenced in a study of identical twins. MiXCR, run by TCRdb on the 5' RACE reads, gives a single entry per CDR3 protein. The repertoire includes 650,000 to 800,000 distinct CDR3 sequences, less than 10% of them detected once, and 0.75% to 1% sits in the top ten. This sample also belongs to another study, concerning yellow fever vaccine responses in identical twins.

The sequencing input was PBMCs. These receptor sequences come from a woman under 30 in good health.

V gene TRBV20-1 combines with J gene TRBJ2-7; D might be TRBD2 (6 bases). Trimming left V 2 bases short and J 4 bases short, with 12 bases between. CDR1 is DFQATT, CDR2 SNEGSKA, per germline (reference sequence). This CDR3 spans 13 amino acids. The CDR3 DNA sequence: TGCAGTGCTAGATGGGGGGAGGATTACGAGCAGTACTTC. Translating it yields CSARWGEDYEQYF.

This clonotype was counted only a few times. V usage is TRBV2 and J usage is TRBJ2-4; 10 nucleotides align to TRBD2. Germline V lookup: CDR1 SNHLY, CDR2 FYNNEI. There are 12 residues in the CDR3. The J segment lost 9 bases and the V segment lost 7 bases, leaving 3 bases of the junction unmatched. CDR3 DNA sequence: TGTGCCAGCACCATAGCGGGGGGCATTCAGTACTTC. Translated, it gives CASTIAGGIQYF.

The rearrangement joins TRBV7-2 to TRBJ2-7, with D hard to call. The CDR3 loop spans 14 amino acids. The germline V and J ends were trimmed by 4 bases and 2 bases, with 12 bases remaining between them. Germline values: CDR1 SGHTA, CDR2 FQGNSA. The CDR3 protein is CASSYRLGPYEQYF. CDR3 bases: TGTGCCAGCAGCTACAGACTCGGGCCCTACGAGCAGTACTTC.

This chain links TRBV5-1 with TRBJ2-7, with 10 nucleotides matching TRBD1. CDR1 is SGHRS, CDR2 YFSETQ, per germline. CDR3 size: 15 residues. With V trimmed by 3 bases and J by 5 bases, 8 bases remained unmatched. For the CDR3, the DNA is TGCGCCAGCAGCTCAAAAGACAGGGGGCTCGACGAGCAGTACTTC. It is translated as CASSSKDRGLDEQYF. Full variable domain (missing parts from reference TRBV5-1 and TRBJ2-7): KAGVTQTPRYLIKTRGQQVTLSCSPISGHRSVSWYQQTPGQGLQFLFEYFSETQRNKGNFPGRFSGRQFSNSRSEMNVSTLELGDSALYLCASSSKDRGLDEQYFGPGTRLTVT.

This clonotype was counted between two and nine times. This rearrangement joins TRBV10-3 to TRBJ1-1; no clear D gene. Germline V gives CDR1 ENHRY, CDR2 SYGVKD. The germline V and J ends were trimmed by 2 bases and 0 bases, with 10 bases remaining between them. The CDR3 contains 15 residues. CDR3 region: CAISEGSVLNTEAFF. In nucleotides, the CDR3 is TGTGCCATCAGTGAGGGTTCAGTTCTGAACACTGAAGCTTTCTTT.

This clonotype came up many times. J is TRBJ1-1 and V is TRBV20-1; D may be TRBD1 (6 bases). Germline CDR1 reads DFQATT; CDR2 reads SNEGSKA (reference sequence). The CDR3 covers 11 residues. The CDR3 reads CRDRPNTEAFF. In DNA form, the CDR3 reads TGCAGGGACAGACCGAACACTGAAGCTTTCTTT.

The chain employs TRBV29-1 and TRBJ2-7, with 10 bases aligning to TRBD1. The junction had 4 bases not matched to a gene; V was cut back by 7 bases and J by 1 base. The CDR3 is 13 residues long. Germline-derived CDR1 and CDR2 are SQVTM and ANQGSEA. The CDR3 DNA reads as TGCAGCGCCAGACAGGGGGCTTCCTACGAGCAGTACTTC. Translating it yields CSARQGASYEQYF.

The sample holds a few counts of this clonotype. This chain joins TRBV28 and TRBJ2-7, with D perhaps assigned TRBD1 or TRBD2 (6 bases each). Trimming took 5 bases from V and 3 from J, leaving 14 bases between them. Germline V gives CDR1 MDHEN, CDR2 SYDVKM. The CDR3 totals 14 residues. CDR3: CASSAKGGNYEQYF. CDR3 nucleotide sequence: TGTGCCAGCAGTGCCAAGGGGGGAAACTACGAGCAGTACTTC.

CDR3 residues: CSVTLAAGDTQYF. CDR3 DNA sequence: TGCAGCGTTACCCTTGCGGCCGGAGATACGCAGTATTTT. This chain uses TRBV29-1 with TRBJ2-3; D gene uncertain. Trimming left V 5 bases short and J 5 bases short, with 14 bases between. Germline-derived CDR1 and CDR2 are SQVTM and ANQGSEA. The CDR3 length is 13 residues.

This clonotype has a handful of counts. The chain couples TRBV20-1 to TRBJ2-1; 7 bases are a match to TRBD2. Trimming removed 1 base from V and 9 bases from J; junction bases left unmatched: 6. Germline V gives CDR1 DFQATT, CDR2 SNEGSKA (reference sequence). The CDR3 has 13 amino acids. The CDR3 DNA sequence: TGCAGTGCTAGAGCGATCGGGACTACTGAGCAGTTCTTC. As protein: CSARAIGTTEQFF.

The chain has TRBV6-1 and TRBJ2-1, with TRBD2 matching 13 bases. V gave up 4 bases and J gave up 7 bases; unmatched junction bases: 7. Germline CDR1 reads MNHNS; CDR2 reads SASEGT. The CDR3 has 16 residues. The DNA of the CDR3 is TGTGCCAGCAGTGCTACCGGGACTAGCGGGGTAAATGAGCAGTTCTTC. Translation gives CASSATGTSGVNEQFF.

This clonotype showed up just a few times. The genes are TRBV19 and TRBJ2-7; D unresolved. The V gene's germline CDR1 is LNHDA and CDR2 SQIVND (reference sequence). The CDR3 runs to 11 residues. V was shortened by 6 bases and J by 3 bases, with 6 bases between the two germline ends. The CDR3 coding sequence is TGTGCCAGTAGCGCACACTACGAGCAGTACTTC. This gives the protein CASSAHYEQYF.

The J gene is TRBJ2-1, the V gene TRBV6-2 or TRBV6-3; D is tentatively TRBD1 or TRBD2 (5 bases each). V was shortened by 7 bases and J by 7 bases, with 17 bases between the two germline ends. The germline gives CDR1 MNHEY, CDR2 SVGEGT. This CDR3 has 14 residues. The CDR3 region is CASNTRGFANEQFF. CDR3 in DNA: TGTGCCAGCAACACTAGGGGTTTCGCTAATGAGCAGTTCTTC.

This chain links TRBV7-9 with TRBJ2-7; D uncertain. The CDR3 runs 15 residues. V was cut by 1 base and J by 2 bases, with 12 bases left in between. Germline V lookup: CDR1 SEHNR, CDR2 FQNEAQ (reference sequence). CDR3 sequence: CASSLEAGAAYEQYF. CDR3 bases: TGTGCCAGCAGCTTAGAGGCAGGCGCCGCCTACGAGCAGTACTTC.

The chain employs TRBV6-1 and TRBJ2-4; 11 bases line up with TRBD2. Germline assignment: CDR1 MNHNS and CDR2 SASEGT. The CDR3 contains 18 residues. The trim removed 2 bases at V and 1 base at J, leaving 7 bases unmatched. The CDR3 coding sequence is TGTGCCAGCAGTGAAAGGGGACTAGCGGACGACGCCAAAAACATTCAGTACTTC. This translates into CASSERGLADDAKNIQYF.

This chain links TRBV29-1 with TRBJ2-7; maybe TRBD1 (6 bases). Trimming removed 6 bases at V and 10 bases at J, with 22 bases between. The CDR3 length is 13 residues. Germline assignment: CDR1 SQVTM and CDR2 ANQGSEA. The CDR3 nucleotides are TGCAGCGTCTTTGGACAGACCCCGATGGATCAGTACTTC. Translating gives CSVFGQTPMDQYF.

The sample holds a few counts of this clonotype. This chain links TRBV6-2 or TRBV6-3 with TRBJ2-1; D ambiguous. Trimming stripped 0 bases from V and 2 bases from J, with 11 bases between. The V gene's germline CDR1 is MNHEY and CDR2 SVGEGT. The CDR3 is 16 amino acids. As DNA, the CDR3 is TGTGCCAGCAGTTACTCCCGTTCGGGTGCCTACAATGAGCAGTTCTTC. Translating gives CASSYSRSGAYNEQFF.

This chain uses TRBV29-1 with TRBJ2-7, with TRBD2 matching 7 bases. Germline V gene data show CDR1 as SQVTM and CDR2 as ANQGSEA. The CDR3 runs 12 residues. J was trimmed by 6 bases and V by 8 bases; bases with no gene match: 10. The CDR3 loop is CSIWGGNGEQYF. Here the CDR3 DNA reads TGCAGCATTTGGGGGGGGAATGGCGAGCAGTACTTC.

In its sample, this clonotype was seen many times. This sequence joins TRBV3-1 and TRBJ1-6; a possible D gene is TRBD1 (6 bases). Germline lookup yields CDR1 LGHDT and CDR2 YNNKEL (reference sequence). The CDR3 totals 13 residues. The germline V and J ends were trimmed by 0 bases and 15 bases, with 12 bases remaining between them. CDR3 sequence reads: CASSQEGGARLHF. The CDR3 DNA sequence: TGTGCCAGCAGCCAAGAAGGGGGGGCTCGCCTCCACTTT.

The rearrangement joins TRBV11-2 to TRBJ1-4, with D unresolved. CDR3 length: 15 residues. Per the germline V gene, CDR1 is SGHAT and CDR2 is FQNNGV. V lost 1 base to trimming and J lost 7 bases, with 13 bases between them. As DNA, the CDR3 is TGTGCCAGCAGCTTAGTGCTGCGCGGGCGTGAAAAACTGTTTTTT. Its translation: CASSLVLRGREKLFF.

This clonotype was detected ten times or more. The junction and the germline gene differ at one end; a read error may be behind it. The V gene is TRBV12-3 or TRBV12-4, the J gene TRBJ2-7, with D uncertain. The length of the CDR3 is 11 residues. The CDR3 reads CASSLEYEQYF. Written as DNA, the CDR3 is TGTGCCAGCAGCTTAGAATACGAGCAGTACTTC.